A selection of T cell receptor beta chains follows, all from one sample in a study of T cell changes during pregnancy in multiple sclerosis. TCRdb keeps only in-frame clones here, not all; method: immunoSEQ multiplex PCR. The repertoire consists of 20,000 to 25,000 clones, with 75% to 90% occurring once and the leading ten covering around 7%. The input for sequencing was CD8+ T cells from peripheral blood mononuclear cells, taken in the first trimester of pregnancy. The source is a female donor with multiple sclerosis, enrolled in a pregnancy study. Both conserved end residues are part of each CDR3. A D gene is named only where the DNA matches it firmly. Only some rows state a clone size, as once, few, many or a class for expanded clones.

length: 16; J: TRBJ1-1; V: TRBV11-3; size: .; D: .; CDR3: CASSSRGRGMNTEAFF; DNA: TGTGCCAGCAGCTCTAGAGGCAGGGGCATGAACACTGAAGCTTTCTTT
length: 14; J: TRBJ1-1; V: TRBV7-6; size: .; D: .; CDR3: CASSSGGGNTEAFF; DNA: TGTGCCAGCAGCTCCGGGGGGGGGAACACTGAAGCTTTCTTT
length: 18; J: TRBJ2-7; V: TRBV5-1; size: once; D: .; CDR3: CASSLAGSVWEGGYEQYF; DNA: TGCGCCAGCAGCTTGGCCGGGTCGGTTTGGGAAGGAGGCTACGAGCAGTACTTC
length: 18; J: TRBJ2-7; V: TRBV21-1; size: .; D: .; CDR3: CASSKVADSTTFSYEQYF; DNA: TGTGCCAGCAGCAAAGTTGCGGACTCCACAACCTTCAGTTACGAGCAGTACTTC
length: 18; J: TRBJ2-2; V: TRBV13; size: .; D: TRBD2; CDR3: CASSFRTSGTINTGELFF; DNA: TGTGCCAGCAGCTTCCGGACTAGCGGGACCATCAACACCGGGGAGCTGTTTTTT
length: 15; J: TRBJ2-5; V: TRBV1; size: .; D: .; CDR3: CTSSQENRGRETQYF; DNA: TGCACCAGCAGCCAAGAAAACAGGGGTCGAGAGACCCAGTACTTC
length: 14; J: TRBJ2-7; V: TRBV19; size: .; D: .; CDR3: CASSITYPIYEQYF; DNA: TGTGCCAGTAGTATCACATACCCCATCTACGAGCAGTACTTC
length: 14; J: TRBJ2-2; V: TRBV19; size: .; D: .; CDR3: CASSIGGLTGELFF; DNA: TGTGCCAGTAGTATAGGAGGGCTCACCGGGGAGCTGTTTTTT
length: 15; J: TRBJ2-1; V: TRBV19; size: .; D: .; CDR3: CASSLMGGDYNEQFF; DNA: TGTGCCAGTAGTCTGATGGGAGGAGACTACAATGAGCAGTTCTTC
length: 15; J: TRBJ2-7; V: TRBV7-2; size: .; D: .; CDR3: CASSLWLGTSYEQYF; DNA: TGTGCCAGCAGCTTATGGCTAGGAACCTCCTACGAGCAGTACTTC
length: 15; J: TRBJ2-7; V: TRBV5-6; size: .; D: TRBD1; CDR3: CASSLGQGPIYEQYF; DNA: TGTGCCAGCAGCTTGGGACAGGGGCCGATTTACGAGCAGTACTTC
length: 13; J: TRBJ1-2; V: TRBV19; size: .; D: .; CDR3: CASSMGPGYGYTF; DNA: TGTGCCAGTAGTATGGGGCCGGGCTATGGCTACACCTTC
length: 15; J: TRBJ2-1; V: TRBV6-4; size: .; D: TRBD2; CDR3: CASSDSSGSYNEQFF; DNA: TGTGCCAGCAGTGACTCTAGCGGGAGTTACAATGAGCAGTTCTTC
length: 14; J: TRBJ1-1; V: TRBV6-5; size: .; D: .; CDR3: CASSFLGEGTEAFF; DNA: TGTGCCAGCAGTTTCCTTGGAGAGGGCACTGAAGCTTTCTTT
length: 13; J: TRBJ2-2; V: TRBV6-4; size: .; D: .; CDR3: CASSQTPTGELFF; DNA: TGTGCCAGCAGTCAGACACCCACCGGGGAGCTGTTTTTT
length: 15; J: TRBJ2-7; V: TRBV28; size: .; D: TRBD2; CDR3: CASSFGTSVSYEQYF; DNA: TGTGCCAGCAGTTTTGGGACTAGCGTTTCCTACGAGCAGTACTTC
length: 17; J: TRBJ2-1; V: TRBV9; size: .; D: .; CDR3: CASSVGGKRVSYNEQFF; DNA: TGTGCCAGCAGCGTAGGGGGGAAGCGGGTCTCCTACAATGAGCAGTTCTTC
length: 15; J: TRBJ2-7; V: TRBV21-1; size: .; D: .; CDR3: CASSTKGAEGYEQYF; DNA: TGTGCCAGCAGCACGAAGGGGGCCGAAGGGTACGAGCAGTACTTC
length: 15; J: TRBJ2-1; V: TRBV6-1; size: .; D: TRBD2; CDR3: CASRIKGLSWDEQFF; DNA: TGTGCCAGTAGGATAAAGGGACTATCTTGGGATGAGCAGTTCTTC
length: 13; J: TRBJ1-2; V: TRBV7-9; size: .; D: TRBD1; CDR3: CASSHGQGDGYTF; DNA: TGTGCCAGCAGCCACGGACAGGGGGACGGCTACACCTTC
length: 13; J: TRBJ2-7; V: TRBV29-1; size: .; D: .; CDR3: CSVEESGSYEQYF; DNA: TGCAGCGTTGAAGAGTCGGGCTCCTACGAGCAGTACTTC
length: 13; J: TRBJ2-5; V: TRBV7-8; size: .; D: .; CDR3: CASSLPEWETQYF; DNA: TGTGCCAGCAGCTTACCGGAGTGGGAGACCCAGTACTTC